Listed below are T cell receptor beta chains from one sample, sequenced in a study of beta chain features in type 1 diabetes. The data were produced by immunoSEQ multiplex PCR, yet TCRdb's version contains in-frame clones alone and is incomplete. The sample has about 350,000 clones, 15% to 20% seen once. Input material: naive CD4+ T cells from blood. The source of these receptors is a woman younger than 30 in good health. Both conserved end residues are part of each CDR3. Fields, in order: D gene, clone size, J gene, V gene, CDR3 protein, CDR3 DNA. A D gene is named only where the DNA matches it firmly. Clone size is stated in some rows and not others, as once, few, many or a class when expanded.

d_gene: TRBD1; abundance: few; j_gene: TRBJ1-1; v_gene: TRBV30; CDR3aa: CAGTGSNTEAFF; CDR3nt: TGTGCCGGGACAGGGTCGAACACTGAAGCTTTCTTT
d_gene: TRBD1; abundance: -; j_gene: TRBJ1-1; v_gene: TRBV5-4; CDR3aa: CASSLSTQGALEAFF; CDR3nt: TGTGCCAGCAGCCTGAGCACACAGGGGGCCCTTGAAGCTTTCTTT
d_gene: -; abundance: -; j_gene: TRBJ2-5; v_gene: TRBV5-1; CDR3aa: CASSLGTGQETQYF; CDR3nt: TGCGCCAGCAGCTTGGGCACAGGGCAAGAGACCCAGTACTTC
d_gene: -; abundance: -; j_gene: TRBJ2-7; v_gene: TRBV27; CDR3aa: CASSLTREVEQYF; CDR3nt: TGTGCCAGCAGTTTAACCAGGGAAGTCGAGCAGTACTTC
d_gene: -; abundance: few; j_gene: TRBJ2-7; v_gene: TRBV18; CDR3aa: CASSPDSSLREQYF; CDR3nt: TGTGCCAGCTCTCCCGACAGCTCCCTCCGCGAGCAGTACTTC
d_gene: TRBD2; abundance: -; j_gene: TRBJ2-1; v_gene: TRBV19; CDR3aa: CASSIVSGRALSDEQFF; CDR3nt: TGTGCCAGTAGTATTGTTAGCGGGAGGGCCTTGTCGGATGAGCAGTTCTTC
d_gene: -; abundance: -; j_gene: TRBJ2-7; v_gene: TRBV30; CDR3aa: CAWSPRTSTYEQYF; CDR3nt: TGTGCCTGGAGTCCGCGGACATCCACGTACGAGCAGTACTTC
d_gene: -; abundance: -; j_gene: TRBJ1-5; v_gene: TRBV19; CDR3aa: CASTDRQVVNQPQHF; CDR3nt: TGTGCCAGTACTGACAGACAGGTCGTCAATCAGCCCCAGCATTTT
d_gene: -; abundance: -; j_gene: TRBJ1-1; v_gene: TRBV30; CDR3aa: CAWSDRDMNTEAFF; CDR3nt: TGTGCCTGGAGTGACAGAGACATGAACACTGAAGCTTTCTTT
d_gene: -; abundance: few; j_gene: TRBJ1-2; v_gene: TRBV2; CDR3aa: CASRAAGYGYTF; CDR3nt: TGTGCCAGCAGGGCGGCGGGCTATGGCTACACCTTC
d_gene: -; abundance: -; j_gene: TRBJ2-3; v_gene: TRBV27; CDR3aa: CASSLSGPTPDTQYF; CDR3nt: TGTGCCAGCAGTTTGAGCGGCCCTACCCCAGATACGCAGTATTTT
d_gene: -; abundance: -; j_gene: TRBJ2-1; v_gene: TRBV11-1; CDR3aa: CASSFPRDGSNNEQFF; CDR3nt: TGTGCCAGCAGCTTCCCGAGAGACGGGAGTAACAATGAGCAGTTCTTC
d_gene: -; abundance: -; j_gene: TRBJ2-7; v_gene: TRBV18; CDR3aa: CASSATAGSYEQYF; CDR3nt: TGTGCCAGCTCAGCAACAGCAGGGTCCTACGAGCAGTACTTC
d_gene: TRBD1; abundance: -; j_gene: TRBJ1-2; v_gene: TRBV10-3; CDR3aa: CAISTQGAGYTF; CDR3nt: TGTGCCATCAGTACCCAGGGGGCTGGCTACACCTTC
d_gene: -; abundance: few; j_gene: TRBJ1-5; v_gene: TRBV9; CDR3aa: CASSPSPTGSNQPQHF; CDR3nt: TGTGCCAGCAGCCCGAGCCCGACAGGTAGCAATCAGCCCCAGCATTTT
d_gene: TRBD1; abundance: -; j_gene: TRBJ2-1; v_gene: TRBV4-1; CDR3aa: CASSQGKTGFEQFF; CDR3nt: TGCGCCAGCAGCCAAGGCAAGACAGGGTTTGAGCAGTTCTTC
d_gene: -; abundance: -; j_gene: TRBJ2-3; v_gene: TRBV29-1; CDR3aa: CSVEGRVTDTQYF; CDR3nt: TGCAGCGTTGAGGGCCGTGTCACAGATACGCAGTATTTT
d_gene: -; abundance: -; j_gene: TRBJ2-5; v_gene: TRBV19; CDR3aa: CASSISSQETQYF; CDR3nt: TGTGCCAGTAGTATCAGTTCTCAAGAGACCCAGTACTTC
d_gene: -; abundance: -; j_gene: TRBJ2-1; v_gene: TRBV30; CDR3aa: CAWSPPTGNNEQFF; CDR3nt: TGTGCCTGGAGTCCCCCTACAGGAAACAATGAGCAGTTCTTC
d_gene: -; abundance: few; j_gene: TRBJ2-1; v_gene: TRBV7-2; CDR3aa: CASSFYSEQFF; CDR3nt: TGTGCCAGCAGCTTTTATAGTGAGCAGTTCTTC
d_gene: -; abundance: -; j_gene: TRBJ1-2; v_gene: TRBV4-2; CDR3aa: CASSQEAQGFDGYTF; CDR3nt: TGTGCCAGCAGCCAAGAAGCGCAGGGGTTCGATGGCTACACCTTC
d_gene: -; abundance: -; j_gene: TRBJ2-7; v_gene: TRBV30; CDR3aa: CAWGPSGYEQYF; CDR3nt: TGTGCCTGGGGGCCGTCGGGGTACGAGCAGTACTTC
d_gene: -; abundance: few; j_gene: TRBJ2-7; v_gene: TRBV18; CDR3aa: CASSPRDLSYEQYF; CDR3nt: TGTGCCAGCTCACCCCGGGATCTCTCCTACGAGCAGTACTTC
d_gene: -; abundance: -; j_gene: TRBJ1-5; v_gene: TRBV15; CDR3aa: CATSIQYSNQPQHF; CDR3nt: TGTGCCACCAGCATTCAGTATAGCAATCAGCCCCAGCATTTT
d_gene: -; abundance: few; j_gene: TRBJ1-3; v_gene: TRBV7-8; CDR3aa: CASSLPQGDTIYF; CDR3nt: TGTGCCAGCAGCTTACCCCAGGGCGACACCATATATTTT